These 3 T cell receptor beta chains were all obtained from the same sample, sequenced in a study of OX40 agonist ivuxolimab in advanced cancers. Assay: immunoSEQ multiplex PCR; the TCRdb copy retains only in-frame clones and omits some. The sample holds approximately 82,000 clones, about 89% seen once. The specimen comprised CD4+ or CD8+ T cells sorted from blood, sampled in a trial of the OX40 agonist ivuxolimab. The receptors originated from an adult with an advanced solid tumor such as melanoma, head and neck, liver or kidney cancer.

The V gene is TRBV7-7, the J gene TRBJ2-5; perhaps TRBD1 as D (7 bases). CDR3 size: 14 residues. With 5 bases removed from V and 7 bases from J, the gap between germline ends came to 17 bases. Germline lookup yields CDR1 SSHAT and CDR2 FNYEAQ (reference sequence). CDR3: CASSATGAEGTQYF. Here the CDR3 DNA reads TGTGCCAGCAGCGCAACAGGGGCGGAGGGGACCCAGTACTTC. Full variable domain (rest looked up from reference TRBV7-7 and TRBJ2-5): GAGVSQSPRYKVTKRGQDVTLRCDPISSHATLYWYQQALGQGPEFLTYFNYEAQPDKSGLPSDRFSAERPEGSISTLTIQRTEQRDSAMYRCASSATGAEGTQYFGPGTRLLVL.

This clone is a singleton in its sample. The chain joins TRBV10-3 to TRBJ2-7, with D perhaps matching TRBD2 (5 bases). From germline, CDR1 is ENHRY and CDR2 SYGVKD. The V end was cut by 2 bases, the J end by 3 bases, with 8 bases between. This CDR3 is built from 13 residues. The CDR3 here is CAISEGLNYEQYF. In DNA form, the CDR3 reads TGTGCCATCAGTGAGGGACTTAACTACGAGCAGTACTTC.

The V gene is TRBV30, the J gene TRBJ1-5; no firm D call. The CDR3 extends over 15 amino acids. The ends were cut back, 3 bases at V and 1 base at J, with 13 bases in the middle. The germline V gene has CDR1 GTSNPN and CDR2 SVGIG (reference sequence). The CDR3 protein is CAWSEGLVSNQPQHF. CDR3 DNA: TGTGCCTGGAGCGAAGGCCTCGTCAGCAATCAGCCCCAGCATTTT.